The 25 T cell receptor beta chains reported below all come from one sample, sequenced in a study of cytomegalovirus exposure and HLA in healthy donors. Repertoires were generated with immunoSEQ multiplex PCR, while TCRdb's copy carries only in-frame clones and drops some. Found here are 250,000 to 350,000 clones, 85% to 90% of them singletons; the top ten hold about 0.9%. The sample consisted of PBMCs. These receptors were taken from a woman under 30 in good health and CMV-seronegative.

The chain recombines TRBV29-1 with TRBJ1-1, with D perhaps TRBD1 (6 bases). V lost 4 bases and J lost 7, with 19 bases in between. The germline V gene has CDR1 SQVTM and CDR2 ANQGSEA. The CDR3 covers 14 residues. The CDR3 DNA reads TGCAGCGTTGTTGGACAGACTCCCCGGAGTGAAGCTTTCTTT. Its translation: CSVVGQTPRSEAFF.

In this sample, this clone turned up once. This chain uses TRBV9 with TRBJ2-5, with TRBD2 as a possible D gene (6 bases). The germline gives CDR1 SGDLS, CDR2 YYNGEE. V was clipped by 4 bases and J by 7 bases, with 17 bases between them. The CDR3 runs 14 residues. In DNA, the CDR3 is TGTGCCAGCAGCCCAGACCCGATCGGGGGGACCCAGTACTTC. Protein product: CASSPDPIGGTQYF.

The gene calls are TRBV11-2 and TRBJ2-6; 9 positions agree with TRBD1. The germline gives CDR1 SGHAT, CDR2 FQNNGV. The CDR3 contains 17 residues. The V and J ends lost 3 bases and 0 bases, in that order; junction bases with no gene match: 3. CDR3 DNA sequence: TGTGCCAGCAGCTTCGGACAGGGGTTCTCTGGGGCCAACGTCCTGACTTTC. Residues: CASSFGQGFSGANVLTF.

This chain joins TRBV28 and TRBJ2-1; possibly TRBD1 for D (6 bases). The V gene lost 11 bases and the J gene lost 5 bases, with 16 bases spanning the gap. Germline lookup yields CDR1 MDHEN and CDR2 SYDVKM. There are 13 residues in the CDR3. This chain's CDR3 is CASRGTTNNEQFF. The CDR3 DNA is TGTGCCTCGAGGGGGACGACTAACAATGAGCAGTTCTTC.

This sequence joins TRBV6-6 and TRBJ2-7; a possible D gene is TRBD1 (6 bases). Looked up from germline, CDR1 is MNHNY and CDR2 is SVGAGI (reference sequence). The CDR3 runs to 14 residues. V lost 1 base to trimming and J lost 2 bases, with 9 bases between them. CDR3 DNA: TGTGCCAGCAGTTACTTGAACAGGGCCTACGAGCAGTACTTC. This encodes CASSYLNRAYEQYF.

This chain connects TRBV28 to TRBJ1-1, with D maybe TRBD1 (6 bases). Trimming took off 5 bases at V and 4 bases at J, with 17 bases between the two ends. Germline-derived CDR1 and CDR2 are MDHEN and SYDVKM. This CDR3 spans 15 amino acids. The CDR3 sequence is CASSHRGQYGTEAFF. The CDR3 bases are TGTGCCAGCAGTCACCGAGGACAGTACGGCACTGAAGCTTTCTTT.

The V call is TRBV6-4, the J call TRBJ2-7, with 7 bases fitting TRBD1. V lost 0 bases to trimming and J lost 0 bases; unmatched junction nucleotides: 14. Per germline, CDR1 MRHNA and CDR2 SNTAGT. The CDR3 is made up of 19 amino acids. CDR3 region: CASSDSKDRGGSSSYEQYF. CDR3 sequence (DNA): TGTGCCAGCAGTGACTCGAAAGATCGAGGGGGCTCTAGCTCCTACGAGCAGTACTTC.

This CDR3 is CASSYGQGGGYEQYF. The DNA of the CDR3 is TGTGCCAGCAGTTACGGACAGGGTGGGGGCTACGAGCAGTACTTC. The gene calls are TRBV6-5 and TRBJ2-7; the match to TRBD1 covers 8 bases. The CDR3 covers 15 residues. Germline-derived CDR1 and CDR2 are MNHEY and SVGAGI. J lost 3 bases, V lost 2 bases, and 6 bases had no gene match.

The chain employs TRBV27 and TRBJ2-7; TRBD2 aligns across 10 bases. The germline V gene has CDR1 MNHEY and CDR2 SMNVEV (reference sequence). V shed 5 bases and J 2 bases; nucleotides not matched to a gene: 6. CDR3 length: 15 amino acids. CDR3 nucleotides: TGTGCCAGCAGTAGGTCACTAGCGGGGACCTACGAGCAGTACTTC. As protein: CASSRSLAGTYEQYF.

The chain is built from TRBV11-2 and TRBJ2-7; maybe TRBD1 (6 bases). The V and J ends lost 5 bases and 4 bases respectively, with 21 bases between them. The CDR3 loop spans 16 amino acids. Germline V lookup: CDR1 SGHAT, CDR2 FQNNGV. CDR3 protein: CASSRTNRELPYEQYF. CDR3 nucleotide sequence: TGTGCCAGCAGCCGTACCAACAGGGAACTACCTTACGAGCAGTACTTC.

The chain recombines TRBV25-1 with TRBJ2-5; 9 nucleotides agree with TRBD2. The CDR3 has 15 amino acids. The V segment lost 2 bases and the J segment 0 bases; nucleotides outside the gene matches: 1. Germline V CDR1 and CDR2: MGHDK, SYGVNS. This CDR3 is CASSESGRYQETQYF. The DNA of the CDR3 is TGTGCCAGCAGTGAAAGCGGGAGGTACCAAGAGACCCAGTACTTC.

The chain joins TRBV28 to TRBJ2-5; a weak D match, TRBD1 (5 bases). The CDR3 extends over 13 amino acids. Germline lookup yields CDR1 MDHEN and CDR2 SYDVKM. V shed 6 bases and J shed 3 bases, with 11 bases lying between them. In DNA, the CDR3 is TGTGCCAGCAGCCCCGGCAGGGAAGAGACCCAGTACTTC. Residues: CASSPGREETQYF.

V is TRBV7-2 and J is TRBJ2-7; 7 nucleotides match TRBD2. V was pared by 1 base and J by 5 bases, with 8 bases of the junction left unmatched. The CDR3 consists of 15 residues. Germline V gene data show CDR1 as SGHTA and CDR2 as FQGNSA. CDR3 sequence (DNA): TGTGCCAGCAGCTTAGTGGGGGGAGGGCCCCACGAGCAGTACTTC. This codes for CASSLVGGGPHEQYF.

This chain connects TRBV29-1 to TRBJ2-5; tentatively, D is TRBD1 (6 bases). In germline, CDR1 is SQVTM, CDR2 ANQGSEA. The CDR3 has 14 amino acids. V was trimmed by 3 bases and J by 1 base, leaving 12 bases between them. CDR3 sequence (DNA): TGCAGCGTTGACGGCCGCAGGGGCCAAGAGACCCAGTACTTC. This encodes CSVDGRRGQETQYF.

The CDR3 bases are TGTGCCAGCACCCAGGGGCCACTAGCGGGAGGTTATAATGAGCAGTTCTTC. It codes for CASTQGPLAGGYNEQFF. The chain uses TRBV11-1 and TRBJ2-1, with 12 bases aligning to TRBD2. CDR1 and CDR2 from the germline V gene are SGHAT and FQDESV (reference sequence). The CDR3 has 17 residues. Trimming took 7 bases from V and 7 from J; bases not matched to a gene: 14.

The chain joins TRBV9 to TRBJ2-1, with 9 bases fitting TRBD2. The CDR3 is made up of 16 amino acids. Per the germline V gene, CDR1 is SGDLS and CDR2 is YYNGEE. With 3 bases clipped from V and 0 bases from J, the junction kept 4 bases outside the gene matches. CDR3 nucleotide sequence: TGTGCCAGCAGCGGACGTAGCGGGAGCTCCTACAATGAGCAGTTCTTC. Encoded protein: CASSGRSGSSYNEQFF.

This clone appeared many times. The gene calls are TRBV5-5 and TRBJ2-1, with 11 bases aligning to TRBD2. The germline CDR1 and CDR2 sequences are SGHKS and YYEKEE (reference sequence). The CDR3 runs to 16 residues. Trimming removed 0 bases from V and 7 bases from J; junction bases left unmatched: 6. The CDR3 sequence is CASSLVAGGPRNEQFF. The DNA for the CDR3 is TGTGCCAGCAGCTTGGTAGCGGGAGGGCCTCGTAATGAGCAGTTCTTC. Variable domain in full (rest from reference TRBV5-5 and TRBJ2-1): DAGVTQSPTHLIKTRGQQVTLRCSPISGHKSVSWYQQVLGQGPQFIFQYYEKEERGRGNFPDRFSARQFPNYSSELNVNALLLGDSALYLCASSLVAGGPRNEQFFGPGTRLTVL.

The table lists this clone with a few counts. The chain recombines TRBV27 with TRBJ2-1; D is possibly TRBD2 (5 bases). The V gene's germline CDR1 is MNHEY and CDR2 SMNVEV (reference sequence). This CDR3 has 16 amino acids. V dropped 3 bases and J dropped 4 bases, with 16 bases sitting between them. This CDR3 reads CASSFRTRGTYNEQFF. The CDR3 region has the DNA TGTGCCAGCAGTTTTCGGACTCGGGGAACATACAATGAGCAGTTCTTC.

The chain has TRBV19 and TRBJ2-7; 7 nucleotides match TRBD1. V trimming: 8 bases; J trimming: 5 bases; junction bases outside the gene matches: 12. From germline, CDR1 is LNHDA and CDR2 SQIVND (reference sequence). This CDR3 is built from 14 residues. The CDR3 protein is CASEGRQGLNEQYF. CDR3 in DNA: TGTGCCAGTGAAGGACGACAGGGTCTGAACGAGCAGTACTTC.

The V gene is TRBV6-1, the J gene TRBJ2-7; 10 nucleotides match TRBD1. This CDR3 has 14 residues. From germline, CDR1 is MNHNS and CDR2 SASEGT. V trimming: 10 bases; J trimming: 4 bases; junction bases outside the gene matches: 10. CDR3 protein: CAISLDRGLYEQYF. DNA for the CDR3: TGTGCCATCTCCCTTGACAGGGGGCTATACGAGCAGTACTTC.

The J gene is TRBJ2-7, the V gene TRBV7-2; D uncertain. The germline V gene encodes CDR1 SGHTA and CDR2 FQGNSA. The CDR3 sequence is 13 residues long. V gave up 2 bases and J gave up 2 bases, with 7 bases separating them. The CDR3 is CASSLTSTYEQYF. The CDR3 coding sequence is TGTGCCAGCAGCTTAACGAGTACCTACGAGCAGTACTTC.

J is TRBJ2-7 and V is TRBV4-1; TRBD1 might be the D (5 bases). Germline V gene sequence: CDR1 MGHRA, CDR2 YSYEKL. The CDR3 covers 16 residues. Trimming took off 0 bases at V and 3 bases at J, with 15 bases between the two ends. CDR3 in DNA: TGCGCCAGCAGCCAAGACTATAGCCCAAGGGGCTACGAGCAGTACTTC. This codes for CASSQDYSPRGYEQYF.

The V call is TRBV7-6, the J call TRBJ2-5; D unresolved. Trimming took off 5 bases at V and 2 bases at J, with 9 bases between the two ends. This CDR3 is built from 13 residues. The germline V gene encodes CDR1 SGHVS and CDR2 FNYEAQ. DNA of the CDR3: TGTGCCAGCAGCCCCTTTCTTCAAGAGACCCAGTACTTC. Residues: CASSPFLQETQYF.

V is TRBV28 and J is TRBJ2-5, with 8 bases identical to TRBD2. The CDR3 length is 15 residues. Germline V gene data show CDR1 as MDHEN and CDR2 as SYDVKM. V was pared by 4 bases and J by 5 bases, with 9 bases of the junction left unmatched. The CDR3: CASSSLTSAGETQYF. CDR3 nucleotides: TGTGCCAGCAGTTCTTTGACTAGCGCGGGGGAGACCCAGTACTTC.

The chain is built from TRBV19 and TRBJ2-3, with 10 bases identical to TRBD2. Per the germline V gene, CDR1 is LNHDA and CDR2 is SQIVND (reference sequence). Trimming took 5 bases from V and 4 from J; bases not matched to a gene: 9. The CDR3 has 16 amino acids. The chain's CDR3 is CASSLSLAGLADTQYF. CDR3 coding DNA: TGTGCCAGTAGTCTGTCACTAGCGGGATTAGCAGATACGCAGTATTTT.